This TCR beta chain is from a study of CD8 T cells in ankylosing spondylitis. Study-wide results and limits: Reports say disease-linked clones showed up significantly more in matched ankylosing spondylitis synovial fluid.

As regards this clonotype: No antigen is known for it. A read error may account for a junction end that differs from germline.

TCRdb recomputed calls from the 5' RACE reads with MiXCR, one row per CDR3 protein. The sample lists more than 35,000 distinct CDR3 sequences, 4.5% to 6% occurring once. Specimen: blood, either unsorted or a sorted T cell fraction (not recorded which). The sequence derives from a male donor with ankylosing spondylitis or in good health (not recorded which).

The DNA of the CDR3 is TGCAGTGCTGGAGAGTGGCGAGCGGGGAACTACGAGCAGCACTTC. This codes for CSAGEWRAGNYEQHF. The rearrangement joins TRBV20-1 to TRBJ2-7; 7 positions agree with TRBD2. CDR1 and CDR2 from the germline V gene are DFQATT and SNEGSKA (reference sequence). This CDR3 has 15 residues.